Shown below are 10 T cell receptor beta chains from a single sample sequenced in a study of blood T cell repertoires in COVID-19. Sequencing was performed with immunoSEQ multiplex PCR; in TCRdb, only in-frame clones are kept and a portion is missing. The sample yields some 410,000 clones, around 87% seen once. The specimen was PBMCs or T cells enriched from blood (not recorded which). The receptors stem from a woman in her twenties or thirties with acute COVID-19.

The chain combines TRBV30 with TRBJ2-3; 15 nucleotides agree with TRBD2. This CDR3 region has 19 residues. V lost 1 base to trimming and J lost 0 bases; unmatched junction nucleotides: 8. In germline, CDR1 is GTSNPN, CDR2 SVGIG (reference sequence). The CDR3 loop reads CAWSGGLAGGRISTDTQYF. CDR3 coding DNA: TGTGCCTGGAGTGGGGGACTAGCGGGGGGTCGGATTAGCACAGATACGCAGTATTTT.

The chain couples TRBV27 to TRBJ2-1; possibly TRBD2 for D (6 bases). Germline V gene lookup returns CDR1 MNHEY and CDR2 SMNVEV (reference sequence). CDR3 size: 19 residues. V lost 5 bases, J lost 9 bases, and 32 bases lay in between. For the CDR3, the DNA is TGTGCCAGCAGTGAGAAACCCGGGACGGTAACCCGCTGGAGGGGTGAGCAGTTCTTC. As protein: CASSEKPGTVTRWRGEQFF.

The rearrangement uses TRBV28 and TRBJ1-1; D gene uncertain. Germline V gives CDR1 MDHEN, CDR2 SYDVKM. This CDR3 is 12 amino acids long. V lost 5 bases to trimming and J lost 5 bases, with 9 bases between them. The CDR3 region is CASSARETEAFF. The CDR3 DNA sequence: TGTGCCAGCAGTGCCCGGGAAACTGAAGCTTTCTTT. Combining the CDR3 with reference TRBV28 and TRBJ1-1 gives the whole variable domain DVKVTQSSRYLVKRTGEKVFLECVQDMDHENMFWYRQDPGLGLRLIYFSYDVKMKEKGDIPEGYSVSREKKERFSLILESASTNQTSMYLCASSARETEAFFGQGTRLTVV.

The chain links TRBV2 to TRBJ1-2, with 9 positions matching TRBD1. The V segment lost 0 bases and the J segment 8 bases; nucleotides outside the gene matches: 1. The CDR3 covers 13 residues. Per the germline V gene, CDR1 is SNHLY and CDR2 is FYNNEI. This CDR3 is CASSEADRGGYTF. For the CDR3, the DNA is TGTGCCAGCAGTGAAGCCGACAGGGGGGGCTACACCTTC.

The gene calls are TRBV2 and TRBJ2-7, with 11 positions matching TRBD1. The length of the CDR3 is 14 residues. Germline V CDR1 and CDR2: SNHLY, FYNNEI. With 6 bases clipped from V and 3 bases from J, the junction kept 4 bases outside the gene matches. CDR3 loop: CASRGQGVNYEQYF. The CDR3 DNA sequence: TGTGCCAGCAGGGGACAGGGGGTAAACTACGAGCAGTACTTC.

This rearrangement joins TRBV10-2 to TRBJ1-1; possibly TRBD1 for D (6 bases). Germline V CDR1 and CDR2: WSHSY, SAAADI. The CDR3 loop spans 14 amino acids. Between the trimmed V and J ends, which lost 0 bases and 8 bases, there was a span of 13 bases. The CDR3 nucleotides read TGCGCCAGCAGTGAGTCGACAGGACCCACGGAAGCTTTCTTT. Its protein is CASSESTGPTEAFF.

The chain recombines TRBV14 with TRBJ2-3, with D unresolved. The CDR3 loop spans 15 amino acids. Germline values: CDR1 SGHDN, CDR2 FVKESK. V dropped 4 bases and J dropped 0 bases, with 11 bases sitting between them. CDR3: CASSPRWVSTDTQYF. In nucleotides, the CDR3 is TGTGCCAGCAGCCCGAGGTGGGTTAGCACAGATACGCAGTATTTT.

Here the CDR3 DNA reads TGTGCCAGCAGTGAAGCGCGGGGCAGTAAAGCCTATAATTCACCCCTCCACTTT. This codes for CASSEARGSKAYNSPLHF. The chain couples TRBV2 to TRBJ1-6; D possibly corresponds to TRBD1 (5 bases). Germline V CDR1 and CDR2: SNHLY, FYNNEI. There are 18 residues in the CDR3. V shed 0 bases and J shed 2 bases, with 14 bases lying between them.

This chain joins TRBV19 and TRBJ2-7; 7 nucleotides agree with TRBD1. The CDR3 is 15 amino acids. J gave up 0 bases and V 6 bases, and 8 bases lay outside the gene matches. The V gene's germline CDR1 is LNHDA and CDR2 SQIVND (reference sequence). The CDR3 nucleotides are TGTGCCAGTAGATACGGACAGGAGAGCTCCTACGAGCAGTACTTC. It translates to CASRYGQESSYEQYF.

The gene calls are TRBV24-1 and TRBJ1-5, with 9 bases lining up with TRBD1. This CDR3 spans 18 amino acids. V was pared by 2 bases and J by 0 bases, with 7 bases of the junction left unmatched. Germline CDR1 KGHDR, CDR2 SFDVKD. The CDR3 nucleotides are TGTGCCACCAGTGATTCCCCGGGGACAGGGTATAGCAATCAGCCCCAGCATTTT. It is translated as CATSDSPGTGYSNQPQHF.